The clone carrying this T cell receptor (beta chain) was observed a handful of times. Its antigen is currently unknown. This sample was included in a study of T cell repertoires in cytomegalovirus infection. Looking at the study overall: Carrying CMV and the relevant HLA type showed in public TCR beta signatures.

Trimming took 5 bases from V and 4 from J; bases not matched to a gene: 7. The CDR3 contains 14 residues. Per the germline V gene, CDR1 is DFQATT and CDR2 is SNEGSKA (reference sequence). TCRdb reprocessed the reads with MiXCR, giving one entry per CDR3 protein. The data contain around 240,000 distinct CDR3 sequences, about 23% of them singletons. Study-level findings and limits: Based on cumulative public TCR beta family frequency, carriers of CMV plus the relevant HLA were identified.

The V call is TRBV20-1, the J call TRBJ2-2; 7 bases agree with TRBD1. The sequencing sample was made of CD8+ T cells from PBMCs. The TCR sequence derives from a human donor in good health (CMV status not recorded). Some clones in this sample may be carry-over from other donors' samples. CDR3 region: CSAEKGASTGELFF. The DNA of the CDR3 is TGCAGTGCTGAGAAGGGGGCGAGCACCGGGGAGCTGTTTTTT.